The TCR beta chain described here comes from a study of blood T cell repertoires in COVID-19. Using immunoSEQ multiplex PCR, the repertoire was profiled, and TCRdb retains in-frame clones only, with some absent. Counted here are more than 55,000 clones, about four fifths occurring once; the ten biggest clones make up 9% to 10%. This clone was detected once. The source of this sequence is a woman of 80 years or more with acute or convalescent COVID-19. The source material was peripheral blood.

The CDR3 coding sequence is TGCGCCAGCGGCTATAACGACAGGGGAGACTATGGCTACACCTTC. Translation gives CASGYNDRGDYGYTF. The genes are TRBV5-1 and TRBJ1-2, with 8 bases identical to TRBD1. Germline assignment: CDR1 SGHRS and CDR2 YFSETQ. The ends lost 7 bases at V and 3 bases at J; junction bases unmatched: 11. This CDR3 has 15 residues.